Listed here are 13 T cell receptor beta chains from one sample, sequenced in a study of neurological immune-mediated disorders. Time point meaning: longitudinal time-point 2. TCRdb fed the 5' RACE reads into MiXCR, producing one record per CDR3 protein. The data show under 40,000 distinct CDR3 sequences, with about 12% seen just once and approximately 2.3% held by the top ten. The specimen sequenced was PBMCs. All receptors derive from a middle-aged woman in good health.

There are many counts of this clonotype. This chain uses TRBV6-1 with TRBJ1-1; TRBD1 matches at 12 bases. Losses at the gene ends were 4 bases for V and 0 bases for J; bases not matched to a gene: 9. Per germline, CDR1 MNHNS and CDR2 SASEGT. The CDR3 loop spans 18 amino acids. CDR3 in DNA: TGTGCCAGCAGTGTGGGGACAGGGGGCGCGAGGCTGAACACTGAAGCTTTCTTT. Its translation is CASSVGTGGARLNTEAFF.

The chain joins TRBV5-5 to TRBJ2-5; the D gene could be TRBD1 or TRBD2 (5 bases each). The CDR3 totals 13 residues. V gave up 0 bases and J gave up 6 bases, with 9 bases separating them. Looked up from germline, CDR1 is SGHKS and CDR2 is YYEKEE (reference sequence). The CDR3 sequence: CASSLGGEKTQYF. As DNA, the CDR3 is TGTGCCAGCAGCTTGGGAGGGGAGAAGACCCAGTACTTC.

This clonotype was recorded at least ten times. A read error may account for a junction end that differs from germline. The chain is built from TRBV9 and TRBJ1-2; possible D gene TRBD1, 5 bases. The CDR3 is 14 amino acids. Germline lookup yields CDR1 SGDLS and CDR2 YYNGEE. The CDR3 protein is CASSAGDANYGYTF. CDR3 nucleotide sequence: TGCGCCAGCAGCGCCGGGGACGCAAACTATGGCTACACCTTC.

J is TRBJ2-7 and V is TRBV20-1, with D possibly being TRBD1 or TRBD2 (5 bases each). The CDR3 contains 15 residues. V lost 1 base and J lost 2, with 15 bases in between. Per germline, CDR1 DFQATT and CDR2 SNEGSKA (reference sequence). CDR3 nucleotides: TGCAGTGCTAGAGTTTACGAGGGGAAGGCCTACGAGCAGTACTTC. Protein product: CSARVYEGKAYEQYF.

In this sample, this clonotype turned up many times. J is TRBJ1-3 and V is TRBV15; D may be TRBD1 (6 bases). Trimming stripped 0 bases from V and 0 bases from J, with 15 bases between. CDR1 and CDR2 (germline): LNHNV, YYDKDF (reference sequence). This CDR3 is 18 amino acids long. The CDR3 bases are TGTGCCACCAGCAGAGAGATCCGAACAGGGAACTCTGGAAACACCATATATTTT. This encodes CATSREIRTGNSGNTIYF.

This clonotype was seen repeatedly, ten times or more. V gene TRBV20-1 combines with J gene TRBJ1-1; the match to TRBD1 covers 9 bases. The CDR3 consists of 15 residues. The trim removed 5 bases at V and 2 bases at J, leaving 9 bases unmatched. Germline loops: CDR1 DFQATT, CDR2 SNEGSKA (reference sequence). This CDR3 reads CSASGTGPLNTEAFF. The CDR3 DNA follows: TGCAGTGCTTCCGGGACAGGGCCATTAAACACTGAAGCTTTCTTT.

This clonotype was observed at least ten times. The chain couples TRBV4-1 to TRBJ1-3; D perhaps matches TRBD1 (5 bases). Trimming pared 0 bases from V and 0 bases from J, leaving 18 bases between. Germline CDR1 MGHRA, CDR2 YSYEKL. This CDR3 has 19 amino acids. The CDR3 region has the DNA TGCGCCAGCAGCCAAGACCCCCAGGGACCGTTCGGCTCTGGAAACACCATATATTTT. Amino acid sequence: CASSQDPQGPFGSGNTIYF.

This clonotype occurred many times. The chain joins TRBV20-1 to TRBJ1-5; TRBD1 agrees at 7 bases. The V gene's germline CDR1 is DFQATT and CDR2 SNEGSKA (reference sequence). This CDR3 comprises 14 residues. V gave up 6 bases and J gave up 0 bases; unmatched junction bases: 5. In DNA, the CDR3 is TGCAGTGCAAGGGACAGACATAGCAATCAGCCCCAGCATTTT. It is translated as CSARDRHSNQPQHF.

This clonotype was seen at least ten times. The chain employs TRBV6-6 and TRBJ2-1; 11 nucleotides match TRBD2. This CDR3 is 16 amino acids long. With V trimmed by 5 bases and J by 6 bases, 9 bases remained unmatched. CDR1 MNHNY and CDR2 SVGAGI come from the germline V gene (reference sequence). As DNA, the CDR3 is TGTGCCAGCAGTGCCATAGCGGGGGGGTTGCGCAATGAGCAGTTCTTC. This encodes CASSAIAGGLRNEQFF.

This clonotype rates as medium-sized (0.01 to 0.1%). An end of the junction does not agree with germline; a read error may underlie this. The CDR3 here is CSARVPLGADDYYDQYF. In DNA, the CDR3 is TGCAGTGCTAGAGTCCCGTTGGGAGCGGACGACTACTACGACCAGTACTTC. J is TRBJ2-7 and V is TRBV20-1, with D possibly TRBD2 on 5 matching bases. Germline V gene data show CDR1 as DFQATT and CDR2 as SNEGSKA (reference sequence). This CDR3 is built from 17 residues.

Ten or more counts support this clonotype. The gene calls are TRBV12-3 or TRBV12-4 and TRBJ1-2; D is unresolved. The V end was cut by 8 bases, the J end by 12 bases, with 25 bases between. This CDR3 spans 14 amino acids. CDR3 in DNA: TGTGCCAGCGGAGAGATCGAGTTCCCGCTCGGCCACACCTTC. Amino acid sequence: CASGEIEFPLGHTF.

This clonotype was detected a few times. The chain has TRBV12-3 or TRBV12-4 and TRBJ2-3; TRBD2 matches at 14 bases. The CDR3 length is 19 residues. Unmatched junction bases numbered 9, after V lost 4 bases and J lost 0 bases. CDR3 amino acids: CASSSRGLAGGASTDTQYF. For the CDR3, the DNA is TGTGCCAGCAGTTCCCGAGGACTAGCGGGGGGTGCTAGCACAGATACGCAGTATTTT.

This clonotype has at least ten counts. CDR3 residues: CASSFSDWISGANVLTF. The CDR3 bases are TGTGCCAGCAGTTTTTCGGACTGGATCTCTGGGGCCAACGTCCTGACTTTC. The chain is built from TRBV12-3 or TRBV12-4 and TRBJ2-6; weak D call: TRBD2 (5 bases). CDR3 length: 17 amino acids. With 3 bases removed from V and 0 bases from J, the gap between germline ends came to 12 bases.